The clone carrying this TCR beta chain was recorded once. Its antigen is unidentified. Sampled blood was obtained at baseline, cycle 4 day 1, and cycle 7 day 1. Repertoires were generated with immunoSEQ multiplex PCR, while TCRdb's copy carries only in-frame clones and drops some. The data show some 74,000 clones, approximately 85% seen once. This sample was included in a study of OX40 agonist ivuxolimab in advanced cancers. Study details: At approximately 80% male, the cohort had a mean age of approximately 60 years, ranging from roughly 20 to 79.

Broader study findings: Antigens targeted by the expanded peripheral T cells were not determined. Some patients who did not respond also had low normalized T-cell clonal expansion.

The sequences come from CD4+ or CD8+ T cells sorted from blood, collected in a trial of the OX40 agonist ivuxolimab. This receptor was taken from an adult with an advanced solid tumor such as melanoma, head and neck, liver or kidney cancer.

Here the CDR3 DNA reads TGTGCCAGCAGCCCCCGACAGGGAAGTGATGAAAAACTGTTTTTT. This codes for CASSPRQGSDEKLFF. This chain connects TRBV7-2 to TRBJ1-4; 7 nucleotides agree with TRBD1. The length of the CDR3 is 15 residues. From germline, CDR1 is SGHTA and CDR2 FQGNSA. The ends lost 5 bases at V and 6 bases at J; junction bases unmatched: 9.